The 17 T cell receptor beta chains given below trace back to one sample, sequenced in a study of blood T cell repertoires in COVID-19. Libraries were prepared by immunoSEQ multiplex PCR; TCRdb keeps only in-frame clonotypes and omits some of them. The sample carries roughly 35,000 clones, nearly 80% recorded once. Sequencing was carried out using peripheral blood. The receptors were sampled from a man older than 75 with acute or convalescent COVID-19.

The J gene is TRBJ2-3, the V gene TRBV11-3; 8 positions match TRBD2. The CDR3 has 16 residues. Germline assignment: CDR1 SGHNT and CDR2 YENEEA. The V gene end was trimmed by 5 bases and the J gene end by 6 bases; junction bases not matched to a gene: 13. The CDR3 bases are TGTGCCAGCAGCCACCCCCGCGGGGGGCAGGGGGATACGCAGTATTTT. Its protein product is CASSHPRGGQGDTQYF.

This clone was detected a few times. The V and J genes are TRBV18 and TRBJ2-7, with a weak D call TRBD1 (6 bases). The CDR3 covers 15 residues. From germline, CDR1 is KGHSH and CDR2 LQKENI. Trimming shortened V by 4 bases and J by 5 bases, and 18 bases separated the two germline ends. This CDR3 is CASSQIRGEGDEQYF. Here the CDR3 DNA reads TGTGCCAGCTCACAGATTAGAGGTGAGGGGGACGAGCAGTACTTC.

The CDR3 region is CASSFSGTTNEKLFF. The DNA for the CDR3 is TGTGCCAGCAGCTTTTCCGGTACAACTAATGAAAAACTGTTTTTT. The gene calls are TRBV7-9 and TRBJ1-4, with D unclear. The CDR3 contains 15 residues. Looked up from germline, CDR1 is SEHNR and CDR2 is FQNEAQ (reference sequence). With 3 bases removed from V and 0 bases from J, the gap between germline ends came to 8 bases.

The CDR3 sequence: CASSFRGGAGGANVLTF. The CDR3 DNA reads as TGTGCCAGCAGCTTTCGCGGGGGGGCAGGTGGGGCCAACGTCCTGACTTTC. V is TRBV7-2 and J is TRBJ2-6; 9 nucleotides match TRBD2. Germline V gene lookup returns CDR1 SGHTA and CDR2 FQGNSA. The CDR3 runs to 17 residues. V trimming: 3 bases; J trimming: 3 bases; junction bases outside the gene matches: 6.

The table lists this clone with a count of one. The chain is built from TRBV9 and TRBJ2-3; D is unclear. Germline assignment: CDR1 SGDLS and CDR2 YYNGEE. V lost 3 bases to trimming and J lost 4 bases, with 12 bases between them. This CDR3 has 14 amino acids. CDR3: CASSERIRSDTQYF. CDR3 nucleotide sequence: TGTGCCAGCAGCGAGCGAATTAGATCAGATACGCAGTATTTT.

This clone was recorded a few times. This chain connects TRBV5-1 to TRBJ2-3; 7 bases align to TRBD1. The V gene end was trimmed by 2 bases and the J gene end by 0 bases; junction bases not matched to a gene: 6. The V gene's germline CDR1 is SGHRS and CDR2 YFSETQ. The CDR3 is 16 amino acids. CDR3 coding DNA: TGCGCCAGCAGCTTAAGGGGGCAGGGTAGCACAGATACGCAGTATTTT. Translated: CASSLRGQGSTDTQYF.

This clone occurred once. The chain carries TRBV9 and TRBJ2-5; 7 nucleotides align to TRBD2. The trim removed 1 base at V and 5 bases at J, leaving 8 bases unmatched. The CDR3 length is 15 residues. Germline CDR1 SGDLS, CDR2 YYNGEE. CDR3: CASSVTAGLMETQYF. Here the CDR3 DNA reads TGTGCCAGCAGCGTAACAGCGGGGTTAATGGAGACCCAGTACTTC. The whole variable domain, remainder taken from reference TRBV9 and TRBJ2-5, is DSGVTQTPKHLITATGQRVTLRCSPRSGDLSVYWYQQSLDQGLQFLIQYYNGEERAKGNILERFSAQQFPDLHSELNLSSLELGDSALYFCASSVTAGLMETQYFGPGTRLLVL.

The chain has TRBV5-1 and TRBJ2-2; D is ambiguous. The CDR3 length is 14 residues. Germline CDR1 reads SGHRS; CDR2 reads YFSETQ. Between the trimmed V and J ends, which lost 1 base and 3 bases, there was a span of 7 bases. The DNA of the CDR3 is TGCGCCAGCAGCTTGACAGAATACACCGGGGAGCTGTTTTTT. The encoded protein is CASSLTEYTGELFF.

V gene TRBV11-3 combines with J gene TRBJ2-5; D is possibly TRBD1 (6 bases). V was trimmed by 5 bases and J by 0 bases, leaving 10 bases between them. Germline CDR1 SGHNT, CDR2 YENEEA. The CDR3 runs to 14 residues. For the CDR3, the DNA is TGTGCCAGCAGCAAAAGACAGGACCAAGAGACCCAGTACTTC. Residues: CASSKRQDQETQYF.

The chain has TRBV18 and TRBJ1-2, with 7 bases matching TRBD1. Germline V gives CDR1 KGHSH, CDR2 LQKENI. CDR3 length equals 14 residues. V trimming: 5 bases; J trimming: 7 bases; junction bases outside the gene matches: 10. The CDR3: CASSTGTDPPGYTF. The CDR3 DNA sequence: TGTGCCAGCTCAACCGGGACAGACCCTCCTGGCTACACCTTC.

This rearrangement joins TRBV12-3 or TRBV12-4 to TRBJ1-1; D is uncertain. V lost 3 bases and J 5 bases, leaving 10 bases between the germline ends. The CDR3 length is 13 residues. CDR3 nucleotides: TGTGCCAGCAGTTTTGGGGAGAGGACTGAAGCTTTCTTT. Its translation: CASSFGERTEAFF.

The rearrangement uses TRBV4-1 and TRBJ2-5; 8 nucleotides align to TRBD2. J was trimmed by 0 bases and V by 4 bases; bases with no gene match: 4. CDR3 length: 15 amino acids. Germline lookup yields CDR1 MGHRA and CDR2 YSYEKL. This CDR3 is CASSRSSGDQETQYF. CDR3 in DNA: TGCGCCAGCAGCCGAAGTAGCGGGGACCAAGAGACCCAGTACTTC.

This clone occurred a few times. The rearrangement uses TRBV18 and TRBJ1-5, with D tentatively TRBD1 (5 bases). The germline V gene has CDR1 KGHSH and CDR2 LQKENI. The CDR3 has 14 amino acids. V dropped 3 bases and J dropped 4 bases, with 10 bases sitting between them. The CDR3 DNA follows: TGTGCCAGCTCACCGGGCAGGGCAAATCAGCCCCAGCATTTT. Its protein product is CASSPGRANQPQHF.

The chain couples TRBV19 to TRBJ1-2; D is perhaps TRBD1 (6 bases). Trimming cost V 3 bases and J 7 bases, with 12 bases left between them. Germline CDR1 reads LNHDA; CDR2 reads SQIVND (reference sequence). The CDR3 spans 13 residues. The CDR3 region has the DNA TGTGCCAGTAGTATTCAGGGGAAGGGTGGCTACACCTTC. Its protein is CASSIQGKGGYTF.

This chain connects TRBV25-1 to TRBJ1-6, with D unclear. The CDR3 contains 13 residues. Deletions cut 6 bases from V and 6 bases from J, with 9 bases between. Germline-derived CDR1 and CDR2 are MGHDK and SYGVNS. The CDR3 DNA sequence: TGTGCCAGCAGCCACGGAGGTAATTCACCCCTCCACTTT. As protein: CASSHGGNSPLHF.

V usage is TRBV6-1 and J usage is TRBJ2-1, with D possibly matching TRBD2 (6 bases). Trimming removed 2 bases at V and 2 bases at J, with 13 bases between. CDR3 size: 16 residues. The germline gives CDR1 MNHNS, CDR2 SASEGT. CDR3: CASSERYAGTYNEQFF. The CDR3 nucleotides are TGTGCCAGCAGTGAACGGTACGCGGGGACCTACAATGAGCAGTTCTTC.

This clone was found once. This sequence joins TRBV19 and TRBJ1-5; no definite D call. CDR1 and CDR2 (germline): LNHDA, SQIVND (reference sequence). The CDR3 extends over 15 amino acids. The ends were cut back, 2 bases at V and 0 bases at J, with 8 bases in the middle. This CDR3 reads CASSIRDYSNQPQHF. The CDR3 nucleotides are TGTGCCAGTAGTATACGAGACTATAGCAATCAGCCCCAGCATTTT.